One T cell receptor beta chain is described in this entry. As yet, its antigen is unknown. The sample originates from a study of post-analysis software for immune sequencing data. Across the study: The study covered relapsing-remitting, secondary progressive and progressive-relapsing courses of multiple sclerosis.

Findings and caveats of the study: Compared with controls, patients had more of about five TRBV segments, including TRBV5-6, TRBV5-1 and TRBV20-1. F measure clustering grouped samples strongly by preparation batch.

Researchers reported that TCR beta cDNA libraries carried unique molecular identifiers. TCRdb analysed the PCR reads with MiXCR anew, one entry per CDR3 protein. The sample yields about 540,000 distinct CDR3 sequences, roughly 34% seen once. Germline V gene lookup returns CDR1 SQVTM and CDR2 ANQGSEA. V trimming: 6 bases; J trimming: 4 bases; junction bases outside the gene matches: 8. This CDR3 region has 13 residues. The clonotype was recovered from a girl under 18 with multiple sclerosis. The specimen was blood. The chain couples TRBV29-1 to TRBJ1-2; TRBD1 agrees at 7 bases. DNA of the CDR3: TGCAGCGTCCTGACAGGGACTACCTATGGCTACACCTTC. Encoded protein: CSVLTGTTYGYTF.